The clone carrying this T cell receptor beta chain was detected only a few times. Its antigen remains unidentified. The CDR3 has 18 residues. Trimming took off 1 base at V and 2 bases at J, with 18 bases between the two ends. The germline CDR1 and CDR2 sequences are MGHRA and YSYEKL. The source of the sample is a study of identical twins. General study results and limits: Models underpredicted monozygotic twin sharing of out-of-frame TCR alpha. Twins showed weaker excess sharing in their beta out-of-frame sequences.

In TCRdb, the 5' RACE reads were re-called with MiXCR into one record per CDR3 protein. This sample yields about 220,000 distinct CDR3 sequences, of which approximately 8% are seen a single time; roughly 5% belongs to the top ten. The sample was also linked to a second study, of yellow fever vaccine responses in identical twins.

The chain recombines TRBV4-1 with TRBJ2-4, with D tentatively TRBD2 (6 bases). The source of this sequence is a woman under 30 in good health. Sequencing was done on a sample of CD8+ T cells sorted from blood. The CDR3 spells CASSQAWVPGDSKNIQYF. In nucleotides, the CDR3 is TGCGCCAGCAGCCAAGCGTGGGTCCCGGGGGATTCCAAAAACATTCAGTACTTC.